These 8 T cell receptor beta chains were sequenced from one sample in a study of blood T cell repertoires in COVID-19. This table comes from immunoSEQ multiplex PCR, and its TCRdb copy is limited to in-frame clones, with some not included. The table has around 270,000 clones, more than 70% seen once. Sequenced sample: peripheral blood. The receptors shown here come from a woman in her forties or fifties with acute or convalescent COVID-19.

The gene calls are TRBV7-8 and TRBJ2-1, with D tentatively TRBD2 (6 bases). The CDR3 runs to 17 residues. The V end was cut by 1 base, the J end by 3 bases, with 16 bases between. Germline V gene lookup returns CDR1 SGHVS and CDR2 FQNEAQ. The CDR3 coding sequence is TGTGCCAGCAGCTTAGAAGGAGGACTAAAGTTCTACAATGAGCAGTTCTTC. Translating gives CASSLEGGLKFYNEQFF.

This chain joins TRBV6-5 and TRBJ2-5, with D unresolved. This CDR3 contains 13 residues. Germline assignment: CDR1 MNHEY and CDR2 SVGAGI. The V end was cut by 7 bases, the J end by 4 bases, with 13 bases between. The CDR3 is CASTQAMGETQYF. CDR3 sequence (DNA): TGTGCCAGCACCCAAGCGATGGGAGAGACCCAGTACTTC.

In regard to this clone: This same CDR3 is encoded by further DNA sequences in the sample. The chain is built from TRBV7-8 and TRBJ1-1, with a weak D call TRBD1 (6 bases). Deletions cut 5 bases from V and 2 bases from J, with 9 bases between. Germline CDR1 and CDR2: SGHVS and FQNEAQ. The CDR3 loop spans 13 amino acids. CDR3 region: CASSLDSNTEAFF. In DNA form, the CDR3 reads TGTGCCAGCAGCCTGGACAGCAACACTGAAGCTTTCTTT.

DNA of the CDR3: TGCGCCAGCAGCTTGGATGCAGGGGGCACGTCACCCCTCCACTTT. Translated: CASSLDAGGTSPLHF. The V gene is TRBV5-1, the J gene TRBJ1-6, with 8 bases identical to TRBD1. Trimming removed 0 bases from V and 10 bases from J; junction bases left unmatched: 6. The CDR3 covers 15 residues. Germline-derived CDR1 and CDR2 are SGHRS and YFSETQ.

This clone was found once. This chain connects TRBV7-9 to TRBJ1-2; perhaps TRBD1 as D (5 bases). The CDR3 length is 13 residues. V was shortened by 5 bases and J by 4 bases, with 11 bases between the two germline ends. CDR1 is SEHNR, CDR2 FQNEAQ, per germline (reference sequence). CDR3 loop: CASSTGRTYGYTF. The CDR3 DNA is TGTGCCAGCAGCACAGGACGGACCTATGGCTACACCTTC.

This rearrangement joins TRBV29-1 to TRBJ1-1; possible D gene TRBD1, 5 bases. This CDR3 region has 12 residues. Germline assignment: CDR1 SQVTM and CDR2 ANQGSEA. The V end lost 3 bases, the J end lost 7 bases, and 12 bases lay between the germline ends. CDR3 loop: CSVEEGRGEAFF. CDR3 in DNA: TGCAGCGTTGAGGAGGGAAGGGGTGAAGCTTTCTTT.

J is TRBJ1-4 and V is TRBV9; 7 bases fit TRBD1. CDR3 length equals 17 residues. Germline CDR1 SGDLS, CDR2 YYNGEE. The trim removed 3 bases at V and 1 base at J, leaving 9 bases unmatched. The CDR3: CASSAGGGWGTNEKLFF. Here the CDR3 DNA reads TGTGCCAGCAGCGCAGGAGGGGGCTGGGGAACTAATGAAAAACTGTTTTTT.

V is TRBV30 and J is TRBJ1-2; TRBD1 is a possible D gene (5 bases). The CDR3 spans 11 residues. Trimming took off 0 bases at V and 13 bases at J, with 12 bases between the two ends. CDR1 is GTSNPN, CDR2 SVGIG, per germline (reference sequence). The CDR3 DNA is TGTGCCTGGAGTGTGGGAGGGGCTTTCACCTTC. This encodes CAWSVGGAFTF.